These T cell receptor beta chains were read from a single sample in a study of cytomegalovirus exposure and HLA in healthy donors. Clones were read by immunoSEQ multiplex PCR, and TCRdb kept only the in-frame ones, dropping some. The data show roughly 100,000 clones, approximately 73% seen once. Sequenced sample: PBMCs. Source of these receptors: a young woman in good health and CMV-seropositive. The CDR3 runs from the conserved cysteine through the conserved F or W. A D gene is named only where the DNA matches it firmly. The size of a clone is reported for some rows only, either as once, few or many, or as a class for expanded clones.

CASSLTSGTYYEQYF,TGCGCCAGCAGCTTGACTAGCGGGACATACTACGAGCAGTACTTC,TRBJ2-7,TRBV5-1,TRBD2,NA
CASSLTGGPVIVTQYF,TGTGCCAGCAGCTTAACGGGAGGGCCCGTGATAGTTACGCAGTATTTT,TRBJ2-3,TRBV7-2,TRBD2,few
CASSLSGTSGGPKETQYF,TGTGCCAGCAGTTTATCTGGGACTAGCGGGGGGCCTAAAGAGACCCAGTACTTC,TRBJ2-5,TRBV27,TRBD2,NA
CSFRQDKNGGTEAFF,TGCAGCTTCCGACAGGACAAAAATGGGGGCACTGAAGCTTTCTTT,TRBJ1-1,TRBV29-1,NA,NA
CASSKVMALNTEAFF,TGTGCCAGCAGCAAAGTCATGGCCTTGAACACTGAAGCTTTCTTT,TRBJ1-1,TRBV21-1,NA,NA
CASTDNYEQYF,TGCGCCAGCACAGACAACTACGAGCAGTACTTC,TRBJ2-7,TRBV5-1,NA,NA
CASRYDRGNTGNTIYF,TGTGCCAGCAGGTACGACAGGGGAAACACTGGAAACACCATATATTTT,TRBJ1-3,TRBV2,TRBD1,NA
CASSLSGGPTLYNEQFF,TGTGCCAGCAGTTTATCTGGGGGCCCGACACTTTACAATGAGCAGTTCTTC,TRBJ2-1,TRBV28,NA,NA
CASTEGTEAFF,TGTGCCAGCACCGAGGGCACTGAAGCTTTCTTT,TRBJ1-1,TRBV27,NA,NA
CASSPEMGQGSEKLFF,TGCGCCAGCAGCCCGGAAATGGGACAGGGTTCTGAAAAACTGTTTTTT,TRBJ1-4,TRBV4-3,TRBD1,NA
CAWRAGGNYEQYF,TGTGCCTGGAGGGCAGGGGGTAACTACGAGCAGTACTTC,TRBJ2-7,TRBV30,TRBD1,once
CASSSHLSGAPTDTQYF,TGTGCCAGCAGCTCCCATCTTAGCGGAGCACCCACAGATACGCAGTATTTT,TRBJ2-3,TRBV5-6,NA,NA
CASSLTGRYTYEQYF,TGTGCCAGCAGCTTAACAGGCAGGTACACCTACGAGCAGTACTTC,TRBJ2-7,TRBV7-3,NA,NA
CASSRGVGSYEQYF,TGTGCCAGCAGCCGCGGGGTCGGATCCTACGAGCAGTACTTC,TRBJ2-7,TRBV7-6,NA,NA
CAIQQGGDQPQHF,TGTGCCATACAACAAGGGGGAGATCAGCCCCAGCATTTT,TRBJ1-5,TRBV10-3,NA,NA
CASSQELHRVQPVEQYF,TGCGCCAGCAGTCAAGAGTTGCACAGGGTACAACCGGTCGAGCAGTACTTC,TRBJ2-7,TRBV23-1,NA,NA
CASSMGSTGGYNQPQHF,TGTGCCAGTAGTATGGGCTCCACAGGGGGCTACAATCAGCCCCAGCATTTT,TRBJ1-5,TRBV19,TRBD1,NA
CSASGGQGSQETQYF,TGCAGCGCTTCCGGGGGGCAAGGTTCCCAAGAGACCCAGTACTTC,TRBJ2-5,TRBV29-1,NA,NA
CASHASASGRAGSYNEQFF,TGTGCCAGCCACGCCTCGGCTAGCGGGAGGGCCGGATCCTACAATGAGCAGTTCTTC,TRBJ2-1,TRBV28,TRBD2,NA
CASSTADRVNQPQHF,TGTGCCAGCAGCACCGCAGACAGGGTCAATCAGCCCCAGCATTTT,TRBJ1-5,TRBV21-1,NA,NA
CAWIAETEAFF,TGTGCCTGGATCGCGGAGACTGAAGCTTTCTTT,TRBJ1-1,TRBV30,NA,NA
CASSPSGDEAFF,TGTGCCAGCAGCCCCTCGGGAGATGAAGCTTTCTTT,TRBJ1-1,TRBV7-3,NA,NA
CASQGGTSGRASYNEQFF,TGCGCCAGCCAAGGGGGGACTAGCGGACGGGCCTCCTACAATGAGCAGTTCTTC,TRBJ2-1,TRBV10-2,TRBD2,NA
CASRETGSDQPQHF,TGCGCCAGCAGAGAGACAGGGAGTGATCAGCCCCAGCATTTT,TRBJ1-5,TRBV5-1,TRBD1,NA
CASSQAGQGANPAFF,TGCGCCAGCAGCCAGGCTGGACAGGGGGCAAACCCGGCTTTCTTT,TRBJ1-1,TRBV5-1,TRBD1,NA
CASSEGGKLFF,TGTGCCAGCAGTGAGGGCGGGAAGCTGTTTTTT,TRBJ2-2,TRBV6-4,NA,NA
CASRDRQGMDGYTF,TGTGCCAGCAGGGACCGACAGGGGATGGATGGCTACACCTTC,TRBJ1-2,TRBV7-9,TRBD1,NA
CASIKPGPQGRLNSNQPQHF,TGCGCCAGCATCAAGCCCGGCCCGCAGGGGCGATTAAATAGCAATCAGCCCCAGCATTTT,TRBJ1-5,TRBV23-1,NA,NA